The sequence of this T cell receptor (beta chain) was determined in a study of blood T cell repertoires in COVID-19. Study-level information: Whether acute or convalescent, the COVID-19 samples came from the United States, Italy and Spain. T cells, B-cell-depleted T cells, or PBMCs supplied cDNA or gDNA.

Participants were aged about 18 to 95 years, lived in 25 or so US areas, and enrolled virtually. Per the original methods: Amplification of reference gene primers provided the estimated nucleated cell counts. The assay was immunoSEQ multiplex PCR, and TCRdb's table has in-frame clones only and misses some. V, J and clone size are taken as reported in that table, and D and trimming were inferred from the DNA itself. Among 200,000 to 250,000 clones, 81% were seen once, and the ten largest hold around 9%. The CDR3 has 15 residues. V lost 6 bases and J lost 7; bases outside the gene matches: 7. From germline, CDR1 is SGHDT and CDR2 YYEEEE.

The TCR comes from a woman aged 50 to 60 with acute COVID-19. This chain connects TRBV5-6 to TRBJ2-2; TRBD2 aligns across 12 bases. Sequenced material: PBMCs or T cells enriched from blood (not recorded which). CDR3 coding DNA: TGTGCCAGCACAAGACTAGCGGGAGCGTACGGGGAGCTGTTTTTT. This gives the protein CASTRLAGAYGELFF.